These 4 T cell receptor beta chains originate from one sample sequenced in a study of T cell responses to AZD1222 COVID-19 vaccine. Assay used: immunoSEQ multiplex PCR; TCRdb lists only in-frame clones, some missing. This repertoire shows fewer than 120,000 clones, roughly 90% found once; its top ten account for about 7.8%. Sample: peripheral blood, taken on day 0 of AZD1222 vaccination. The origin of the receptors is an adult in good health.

The CDR3 region has the DNA TGTGCCAGCACCCTACAGCGGACAGGGGGCGGTGGCTACACCTTC. Protein: CASTLQRTGGGGYTF. The chain combines TRBV28 with TRBJ1-2, with 11 bases matching TRBD1. The V gene end was trimmed by 7 bases and the J gene end by 7 bases; junction bases not matched to a gene: 11. CDR3 length: 15 residues. Germline CDR1 and CDR2: MDHEN and SYDVKM.

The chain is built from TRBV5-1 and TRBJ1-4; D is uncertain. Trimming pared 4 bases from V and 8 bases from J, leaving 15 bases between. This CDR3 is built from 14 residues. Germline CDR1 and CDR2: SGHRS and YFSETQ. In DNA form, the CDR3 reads TGCGCCAGCAGCCCGGACTTGGTCAGGGAAAAACTGTTTTTT. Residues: CASSPDLVREKLFF. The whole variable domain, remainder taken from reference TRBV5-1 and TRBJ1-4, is KAGVTQTPRYLIKTRGQQVTLSCSPISGHRSVSWYQQTPGQGLQFLFEYFSETQRNKGNFPGRFSGRQFSNSRSEMNVSTLELGDSALYLCASSPDLVREKLFFGSGTQLSVL.

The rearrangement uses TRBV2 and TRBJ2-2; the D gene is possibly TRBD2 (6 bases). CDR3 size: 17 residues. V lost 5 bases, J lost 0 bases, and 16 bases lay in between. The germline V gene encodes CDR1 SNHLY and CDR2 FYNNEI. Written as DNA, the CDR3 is TGTGCCAGCAGTATCACCCCGGGACTCTCGAACACCGGGGAGCTGTTTTTT. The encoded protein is CASSITPGLSNTGELFF.

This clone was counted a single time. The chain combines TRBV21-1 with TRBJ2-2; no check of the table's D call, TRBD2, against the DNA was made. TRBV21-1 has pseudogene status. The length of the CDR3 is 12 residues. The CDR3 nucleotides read TGTGCCAGCAGCTCGTCCACCGGGGAGCTGTTTTTT. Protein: CASSSSTGELFF.